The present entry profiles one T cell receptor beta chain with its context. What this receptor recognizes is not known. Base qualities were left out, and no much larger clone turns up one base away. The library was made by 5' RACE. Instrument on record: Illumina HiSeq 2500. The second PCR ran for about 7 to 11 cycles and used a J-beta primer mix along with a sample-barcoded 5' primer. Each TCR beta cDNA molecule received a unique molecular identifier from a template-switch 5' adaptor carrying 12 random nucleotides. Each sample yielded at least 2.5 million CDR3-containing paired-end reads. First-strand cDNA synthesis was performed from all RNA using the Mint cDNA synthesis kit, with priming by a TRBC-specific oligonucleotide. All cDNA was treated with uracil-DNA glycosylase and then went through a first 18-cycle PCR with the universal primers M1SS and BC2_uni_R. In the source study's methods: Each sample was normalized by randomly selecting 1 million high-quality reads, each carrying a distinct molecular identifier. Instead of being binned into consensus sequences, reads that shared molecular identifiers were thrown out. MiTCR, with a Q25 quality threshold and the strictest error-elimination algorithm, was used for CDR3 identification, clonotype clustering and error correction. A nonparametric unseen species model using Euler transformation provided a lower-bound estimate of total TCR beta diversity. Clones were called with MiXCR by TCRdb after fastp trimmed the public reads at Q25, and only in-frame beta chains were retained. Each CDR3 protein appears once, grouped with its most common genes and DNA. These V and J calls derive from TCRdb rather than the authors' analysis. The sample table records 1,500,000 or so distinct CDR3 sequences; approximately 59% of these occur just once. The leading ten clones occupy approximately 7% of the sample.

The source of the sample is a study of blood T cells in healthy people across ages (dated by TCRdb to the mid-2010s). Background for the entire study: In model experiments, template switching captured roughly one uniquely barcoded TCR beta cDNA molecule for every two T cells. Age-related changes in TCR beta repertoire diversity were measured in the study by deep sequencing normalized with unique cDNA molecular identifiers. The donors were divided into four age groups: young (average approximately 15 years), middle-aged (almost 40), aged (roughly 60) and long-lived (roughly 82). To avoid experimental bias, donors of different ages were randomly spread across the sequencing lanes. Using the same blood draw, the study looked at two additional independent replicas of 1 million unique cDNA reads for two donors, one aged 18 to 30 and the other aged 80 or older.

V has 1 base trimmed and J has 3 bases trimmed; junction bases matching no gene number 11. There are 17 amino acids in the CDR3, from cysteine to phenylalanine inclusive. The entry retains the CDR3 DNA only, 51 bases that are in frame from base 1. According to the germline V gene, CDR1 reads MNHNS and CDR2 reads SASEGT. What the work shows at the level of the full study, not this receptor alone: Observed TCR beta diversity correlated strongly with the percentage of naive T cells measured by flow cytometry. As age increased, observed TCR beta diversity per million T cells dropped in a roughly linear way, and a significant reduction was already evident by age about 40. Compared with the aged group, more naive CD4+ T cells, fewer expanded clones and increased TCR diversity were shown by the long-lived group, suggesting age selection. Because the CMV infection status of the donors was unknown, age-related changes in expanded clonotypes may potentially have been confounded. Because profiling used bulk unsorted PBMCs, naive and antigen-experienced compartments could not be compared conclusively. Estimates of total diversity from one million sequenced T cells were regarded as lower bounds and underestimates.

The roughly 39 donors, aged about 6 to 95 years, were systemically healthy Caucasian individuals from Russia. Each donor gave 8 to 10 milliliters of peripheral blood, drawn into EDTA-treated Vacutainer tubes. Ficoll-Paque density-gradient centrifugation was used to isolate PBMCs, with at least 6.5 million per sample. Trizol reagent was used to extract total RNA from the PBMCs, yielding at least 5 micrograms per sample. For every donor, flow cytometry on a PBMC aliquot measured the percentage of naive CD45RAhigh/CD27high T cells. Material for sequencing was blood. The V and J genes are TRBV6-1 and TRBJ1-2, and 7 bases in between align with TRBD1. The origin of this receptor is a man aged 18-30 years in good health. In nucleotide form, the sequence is TGTGCCAGCAGTGAAGATGGGAAGCTAGGGGGCTACTATGGCTACACCTTC. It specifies CASSEDGKLGGYYGYTF.